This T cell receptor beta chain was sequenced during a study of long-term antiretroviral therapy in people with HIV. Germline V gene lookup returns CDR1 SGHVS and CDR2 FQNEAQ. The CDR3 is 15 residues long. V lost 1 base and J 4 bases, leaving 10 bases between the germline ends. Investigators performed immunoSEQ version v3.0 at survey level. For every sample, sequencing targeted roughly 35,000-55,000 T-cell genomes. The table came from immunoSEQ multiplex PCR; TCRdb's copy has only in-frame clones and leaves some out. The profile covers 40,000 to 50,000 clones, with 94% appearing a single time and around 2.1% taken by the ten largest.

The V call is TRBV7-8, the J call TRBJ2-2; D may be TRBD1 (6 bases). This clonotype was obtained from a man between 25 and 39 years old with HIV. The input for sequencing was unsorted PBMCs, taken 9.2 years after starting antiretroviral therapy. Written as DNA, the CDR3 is TGTGCCAGCAGCTTAGGGGGGCGCGGCACCGGGGAGCTGTTTTTT. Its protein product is CASSLGGRGTGELFF.